What follows describes a single T cell receptor beta chain. As yet, its antigen is unknown. This specimen belongs to a study of beta chain features in type 1 diabetes. Study outcomes and limitations: When Type 1 diabetes patients were examined, their TCRB CDR3s proved moderately but significantly shorter in all four CD4+ subsets.

The V end was cut by 4 bases, the J end by 2 bases, with 10 bases between. The CDR3 loop spans 13 amino acids. Germline CDR1 reads SGHRS; CDR2 reads YFSETQ. As every portion of the isolated RNA was reverse transcribed, the sequencing read expressed TCRB transcripts. This table comes from immunoSEQ multiplex PCR, and its TCRdb copy is limited to in-frame clones, with some not included. The top ten hold approximately 1% of the sample, which has about 340,000 clones, roughly 9% seen once. This receptor was identified in a man younger than 45 with type 1 diabetes. The chain uses TRBV5-1 and TRBJ2-7; no firm D call. Sequencing was performed on central memory CD4+ T cells from blood. The CDR3, as DNA: TGCGCCAGCAGCACGGACGGTACCTACGAGCAGTACTTC. Protein sequence: CASSTDGTYEQYF.